A single sample is the source of the 5 T cell receptor beta chains below, sequenced in a study of T cells in Graves' hyperthyroidism and ophthalmopathy. Amplified regions were TCR beta CDR3 sequences from RNA transcripts. A first-round RT-PCR of the TCR CDR3 used the HTBI primer set. Via MiXCR, TCRdb re-called the multiplex PCR reads, giving one row per CDR3 protein. This sample has 400,000 to 500,000 distinct CDR3 sequences, with approximately 15% found just once. Specimen: blood. These receptors came from a woman aged 18-35 years with Graves' hyperthyroidism.

This clonotype was recorded many times. The V gene is TRBV6-2 or TRBV6-3, the J gene TRBJ1-5; D call uncertain. V was pared by 8 bases and J by 2 bases, with 22 bases between. The germline V gene encodes CDR1 MNHEY and CDR2 SVGEGT. This CDR3 is built from 17 residues. The CDR3 region is CASSQSGPSRGNQPQHF. For the CDR3, the DNA is TGTGCCAGCTCCCAATCGGGCCCCTCGCGAGGCAATCAGCCCCAGCATTTT.

V gene TRBV7-7 combines with J gene TRBJ2-2; D is possibly TRBD1 or TRBD2 (6 bases each). V was trimmed by 10 bases and J by 5 bases, leaving 14 bases between them. Germline V gene lookup returns CDR1 SSHAT and CDR2 FNYEAQ (reference sequence). The CDR3 length is 13 residues. This CDR3 is CAIQRGETGELFF. In DNA form, the CDR3 reads TGTGCCATCCAGAGGGGGGAGACCGGGGAGCTGTTTTTT.

In this sample, this clonotype turned up many times. The chain recombines TRBV19 with TRBJ1-5; D perhaps matches TRBD1 (5 bases). Germline V lookup: CDR1 LNHDA, CDR2 SQIVND (reference sequence). The CDR3 runs 15 residues. V lost 7 bases, J lost 0 bases, and 13 bases lay in between. The CDR3 DNA reads TGTGCCAGTACCGACGGACAATATAGCAATCAGCCCCAGCATTTT. The encoded protein is CASTDGQYSNQPQHF.

The chain joins TRBV29-1 to TRBJ1-2, with 7 bases that match TRBD1. Germline values: CDR1 SQVTM, CDR2 ANQGSEA. The trim removed 5 bases at V and 3 bases at J, leaving 6 bases unmatched. The CDR3 has 13 amino acids. The DNA for the CDR3 is TGCAGCGTTAAGTCCGGGACAGACTATGGCTACACCTTC. This codes for CSVKSGTDYGYTF.

In this sample, this clonotype turned up many times. The chain combines TRBV5-1 with TRBJ2-5; D is unclear. The CDR3 consists of 12 residues. V shed 5 bases and J shed 0 bases, with 5 bases lying between them. Per the germline V gene, CDR1 is SGHRS and CDR2 is YFSETQ. The CDR3 nucleotides are TGCGCCAGCAGATACGACCAAGAGACCCAGTACTTC. It is translated as CASRYDQETQYF.